This is a list of T cell receptor beta chains from one sample in a study of T cells in Graves' hyperthyroidism and ophthalmopathy. TCRdb re-called the multiplex PCR reads through MiXCR, storing one row per CDR3 protein. The sample holds about 620,000 distinct CDR3 sequences, about a sixth seen once. The sample was blood. These receptors were taken from a woman aged 25 to 39 with Graves' hyperthyroidism. Both conserved end residues are part of each CDR3. The D gene is left open where the match is weak. Clone size is not always given. Where it is, it says once, few, many or a class for expanded clones.

D	size	J	V	DNA	CDR3
.	.	TRBJ2-4	TRBV6-5	TGTGCCAGCAGTTTCCTCCTGGCGGCCAAAAACATTCAGTACTTC	CASSFLLAAKNIQYF
.	many	TRBJ2-7	TRBV2	TGTGCCAGCAGTGAACACAGCACCTACGAGCAGTACTTC	CASSEHSTYEQYF
TRBD2	many	TRBJ2-1	TRBV3-1	TGTGCCAGCAGCCCCTCCGGGACTAGCGGGAGAAATGAGCAGTTCTTC	CASSPSGTSGRNEQFF
.	.	TRBJ2-7	TRBV4-3	TGCGCCAGCAGCCAAGACTTGGGGGGACCCTACGAGCAGTACTTC	CASSQDLGGPYEQYF
.	.	TRBJ2-2	TRBV6-2/TRBV6-3	TGTGCCAGCAGTTATTTCGGGGCACCGGACACCGGGGAGCTGTTTTTT	CASSYFGAPDTGELFF
.	.	TRBJ2-2	TRBV29-1	TGCAGCGTTGTAATTACCGGGGAGCTGTTTTTT	CSVVITGELFF
TRBD1	few	TRBJ2-7	TRBV13	TGTGCCAGCAGCTTAGTCGGGACAGTCTCTAACGAGCAGTACTTC	CASSLVGTVSNEQYF
.	many	TRBJ2-1	TRBV2	TGTGCCAGCAGTGAGTCCCGGGATGAGCAGTTCTTC	CASSESRDEQFF
.	many	TRBJ2-7	TRBV2	TGTGCCAGCGGGGTCTCAGACTACGAGCAGTACTTC	CASGVSDYEQYF
.	.	TRBJ2-2	TRBV5-5	TGTGCCAGCAGCTTGGCCTCAGGGGCGACCACCGGGGAGCTGTTTTTT	CASSLASGATTGELFF
.	many	TRBJ1-2	TRBV20-1	TGCAGTGCTCCTCAGGGGATCTGGTATGGCTACACCTTC	CSAPQGIWYGYTF
.	.	TRBJ1-4	TRBV5-6	TGTGCCAGCAGTTGGACGCTCCGCGGTAGAGAAAAACTGTTTTTT	CASSWTLRGREKLFF
TRBD1	many	TRBJ2-2	TRBV28	TGTGCCAGCAGTCCCCCGGACAGGAGCCAGGCCGGGGAGCTGTTTTTT	CASSPPDRSQAGELFF
.	many	TRBJ2-3	TRBV11-2	TGTGCCAGCAGCTTAATGTGGAGCACAGATACGCAGTATTTT	CASSLMWSTDTQYF
TRBD2	.	TRBJ2-7	TRBV20-1	TGCAGTGCTAGCCCGGGACTAGCGGGAGTTGCCTACGAGCAGTACTTC	CSASPGLAGVAYEQYF
.	.	TRBJ1-5	TRBV12-3/TRBV12-4	TGTGCCAGCAGTTTTGGTTTCGATCAGCCCCAGCATTTT	CASSFGFDQPQHF
.	few	TRBJ2-5	TRBV5-4	TGTGCCAGCAGTCCCCGAAGGAGTGCAGAGACCCAGTACTTC	CASSPRRSAETQYF
.	many	TRBJ2-3	TRBV2	TGTGCCAGCAGTGACCTAAGACGCACAGATACGCAGTATTTT	CASSDLRRTDTQYF
TRBD2	.	TRBJ2-7	TRBV5-1	TGCGCCAGCAGCGATGGACGGACTAGCGGGGGCTACGAGCAGTACTTC	CASSDGRTSGGYEQYF
.	.	TRBJ2-6	TRBV28	TGTGCCACCCCGAGCCGGGCTGGGGCCAACGTCCTGACTTTC	CATPSRAGANVLTF
TRBD1	many	TRBJ1-1	TRBV5-8	TGTGCCAGCAGCTTGGCCGGGACAGGGGGAACTGAAGCTTTCTTT	CASSLAGTGGTEAFF
.	.	TRBJ2-2	TRBV11-2	TGTGCCAGCAGCTTAGACAGGGCAGCCGGGGAGCTGTTTTTT	CASSLDRAAGELFF
.	many	TRBJ1-1	TRBV18	TGTGCCAGCGTGGGGCCCACGCTAACTCGGGAAGCTTTCTTT	CASVGPTLTREAFF
TRBD1	many	TRBJ2-7	TRBV28	TGTGCCAGCAGTAATACACCGGGACAGGGGGCGTACGAGCAGTACTTC	CASSNTPGQGAYEQYF
TRBD2	few	TRBJ2-3	TRBV7-9	TGTGCCAGCAGCCCAATAGCGGGAGAGTCAGATACGCAGTATTTT	CASSPIAGESDTQYF
.	many	TRBJ2-1	TRBV10-3	TGTGCCATCAGTGAGGACCCCAGCTCCTACAATGAGCAGTTCTTC	CAISEDPSSYNEQFF
.	many	TRBJ2-2	TRBV5-6	TGTGCCAGCAGTTTAGGGTCCGGGGAGCTGTTTTTT	CASSLGSGELFF
TRBD2	many	TRBJ2-1	TRBV2	TGTGCCAGCAGGCATCTAGCGGGAGGTGACAATGAGCAGTTCTTC	CASRHLAGGDNEQFF
.	few	TRBJ1-5	TRBV24-1	TGTGCCACCAGTGTTGGACCTAGCAATCAGCCCCAGCATTTT	CATSVGPSNQPQHF
.	.	TRBJ1-1	TRBV5-6	TGTGCCAGCAGCTCCGGGGCCCGACTCTTTGAAGCTTTCTTT	CASSSGARLFEAFF
.	many	TRBJ1-5	TRBV30	TGTGCCTGGAGTGTTGGGGGGCTTCGGAGCAATCAGCCCCAGCATTTT	CAWSVGGLRSNQPQHF
TRBD2	many	TRBJ2-5	TRBV12-3/TRBV12-4	TGTGCCAGCAGTTTAATTGGGCGGGAGGAAGAGACCCAGTACTTC	CASSLIGREEETQYF
.	.	TRBJ1-5	TRBV30	TGTGCCTGGAGTGTAGGGCCGGGTCAGCCCCAGCATTTT	CAWSVGPGQPQHF
.	.	TRBJ1-5	TRBV20-1	TGCAGTGCGAGAAGACAGACGGTCAGCAATCAGCCCCAGCATTTT	CSARRQTVSNQPQHF
TRBD2	.	TRBJ2-7	TRBV11-3	TGTGCCAGCAGCTTGGCTAGCGGGAGAGACGAGCAGTACTTC	CASSLASGRDEQYF
.	few	TRBJ2-1	TRBV20-1	TGCAGTGAAAGAGGTGGTGCAAGCTCCTACAATGAGCAGTTCTTC	CSERGGASSYNEQFF
.	few	TRBJ2-3	TRBV12-3/TRBV12-4	TGTGCCAGCCTGCGGGGTGTCCTCACAGATACGCAGTATTTT	CASLRGVLTDTQYF
.	few	TRBJ2-7	TRBV20-1	TGCAGTGCTAGACCAACCCCCTACGAGCAGTACTTC	CSARPTPYEQYF
TRBD2	many	TRBJ2-7	TRBV20-1	TGCAGTGCTAGACCTCGGACTAGCGGTCCCTACGAGCAGTACTTC	CSARPRTSGPYEQYF
.	many	TRBJ1-5	TRBV6-2/TRBV6-3	TGTGCCAGCAGTTACGCGGGACACTCATTCCGACGCAATCAGCCCCAGCATTTT	CASSYAGHSFRRNQPQHF
TRBD2	few	TRBJ2-7	TRBV2	TGTGCCAGCTCACCACGGACTAGCGCCGATTTCTCCTACGAGCAGTACTTC	CASSPRTSADFSYEQYF
.	few	TRBJ2-1	TRBV9	TGTGCCAGCAGCGTAGGGGGGGGCGGTGAGCAGTTCTTC	CASSVGGGGEQFF
TRBD2	.	TRBJ2-7	TRBV20-1	TGCAGTGCACCACCTAGCGGGAGCTACGAGCAGTACTTC	CSAPPSGSYEQYF
TRBD2	.	TRBJ2-7	TRBV4-1	TGCGCCAGCAGCCAAGATCGTGGGAGCGGGAGGGCCAACAGGTACGAGCAGTACTTC	CASSQDRGSGRANRYEQYF
TRBD2	.	TRBJ2-1	TRBV29-1	TGCAGCGTTGAAGAGGGACTAGCGGGAGGATCGAAGGAGTTCTTC	CSVEEGLAGGSKEFF
TRBD2	many	TRBJ2-3	TRBV20-1	TGCAGTGCTACCGCACTAGCGGGGCTCACAGATACGCAGTATTTT	CSATALAGLTDTQYF
.	few	TRBJ2-7	TRBV5-1	TGCGCCAGCAGCTTGGCGGCAGGGAACGAGCAGTACTTC	CASSLAAGNEQYF
.	many	TRBJ2-1	TRBV10-3	TGTGCCATCAGGGAGCGGGATGAGCAGTTCTTC	CAIRERDEQFF
.	many	TRBJ2-3	TRBV7-2	TGTGCCAGCAGCTACGTTGTGTCGGATACGCAGTATTTT	CASSYVVSDTQYF
TRBD2	many	TRBJ2-2	TRBV3-1	TGTGCCAGCAGCAAGGGGACTAGCGGAGCCACGAGCAGCGGGGAGCTGTTTTTT	CASSKGTSGATSSGELFF
.	.	TRBJ2-1	TRBV7-6	TGTGCCAGCAGCTTAATGGATGGGGCTTCCTACAATGAGCAGTTCTTC	CASSLMDGASYNEQFF
TRBD2	many	TRBJ2-1	TRBV12-3/TRBV12-4	TGTGCCAGTCGACTAGCGGGCCATTACAATGAGCAGTTCTTC	CASRLAGHYNEQFF
.	many	TRBJ1-4	TRBV20-1	TGCAGTGCTAGATCTCTTGAAAAACTGTTTTTT	CSARSLEKLFF
.	many	TRBJ2-7	TRBV5-5	TGTGCCAGCAGCTTTAACCTCCCGGGCGAGCAGTACTTC	CASSFNLPGEQYF
.	many	TRBJ2-5	TRBV15	TGTGCCACCAGCAGGGGTTTGGCGGAAGAGACCCAGTACTTC	CATSRGLAEETQYF
.	many	TRBJ1-3	TRBV2	TGTGCCAGCAGTCCGTTTAATCGTATCTCTGGAAACACCATATATTTT	CASSPFNRISGNTIYF
.	.	TRBJ2-5	TRBV4-3	TGCGCCAGCAGCCACCTAACAGGGCCCAAAGAGACCCAGTACTTC	CASSHLTGPKETQYF
.	many	TRBJ1-5	TRBV28	TGTGCCAGCACCATTAGGCAGGGCAATCAGCCCCAGCATTTT	CASTIRQGNQPQHF